The present TCR beta chain was sequenced within a study of beta chain features in type 1 diabetes. Study overall: Summed over all samples, the examined sorted cells came to more than 85 million. Study results and limitations: Type 1 diabetes patients had TCRB CDR3s that were shorter (moderately but significantly so) in all four CD4+ subsets.

Sorting of CD4+ naive, central memory, regulatory and stem cell-like memory cells was performed via CD45RO/CCR7/CD25/CD127/CD95/CD27. Sorted populations were all over 98% pure. The CDR3 runs to 11 residues. CDR1 ENHRY and CDR2 SYGVKD come from the germline V gene. V lost 10 bases, J lost 5 bases, and 4 bases stayed unmatched. The sequenced template was cDNA made from the entire isolated RNA. Profiled with immunoSEQ multiplex PCR; TCRdb holds only in-frame clones, not every one. The repertoire holds around 180,000 clones, roughly 8% seen once, with roughly 0.5% in the top ten. Comment on this clone: Its antigen is not identified. The sample has other DNA sequences that encode this CDR3 too.

This chain joins TRBV10-3 and TRBJ2-7; 8 positions match TRBD1. The TCR sequence derives from a man aged 18 to 35 with type 1 diabetes. Sequencing was carried out using central memory CD4+ T cells from blood. This chain's CDR3 is CASRTGNEQYF. CDR3 bases: TGTGCCAGCAGGACAGGGAACGAGCAGTACTTC.